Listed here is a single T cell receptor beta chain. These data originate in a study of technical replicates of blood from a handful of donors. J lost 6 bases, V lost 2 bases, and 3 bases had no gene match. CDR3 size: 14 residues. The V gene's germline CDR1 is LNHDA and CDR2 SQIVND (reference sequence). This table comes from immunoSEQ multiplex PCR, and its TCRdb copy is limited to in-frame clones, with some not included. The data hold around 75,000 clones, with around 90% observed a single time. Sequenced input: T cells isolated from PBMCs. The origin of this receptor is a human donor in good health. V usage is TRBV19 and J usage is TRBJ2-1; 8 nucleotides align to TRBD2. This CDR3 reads CASSIPGLGNEQFF. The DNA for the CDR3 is TGTGCCAGTAGTATACCGGGACTAGGCAATGAGCAGTTCTTC. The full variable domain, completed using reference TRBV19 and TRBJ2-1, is DGGITQSPKYLFRKEGQNVTLSCEQNLNHDAMYWYRQDPGQGLRLIYYSQIVNDFQKGDIAEGYSVSREKKESFPLTVTSAQKNPTAFYLCASSIPGLGNEQFFGPGTRLTVL.